This T cell receptor (beta chain) was sequenced in a study of shared clonotypes between healthy human individuals. On the study more broadly: CD8 memory received one plate per donor, CD8 naive two, CD4 memory three and CD4 naive three.

Concerning this clone itself: The antigen is not known.

Study-level findings and limits: Generally, estimated richness proved larger in naive subsets than it did in memory subsets. Donor scarcity curtailed the genetic and exposure-history diversity represented herein.

In the naive CD8 group, cells lacked CD45RO and were positively selected for CCR7, so terminally differentiated effector memory CD45RA+ cells were left out. CDR1 and CDR2 (germline): SEHNR, FQNEAQ (reference sequence). The CDR3 runs 16 residues. V lost 6 bases and J lost 2; bases outside the gene matches: 3. Clones were read by immunoSEQ multiplex PCR, and TCRdb kept only the in-frame ones, dropping some. This repertoire shows approximately 2,000,000 clones, 80% to 95% found once; its top ten account for under 2%. Sequencing used naive CD8+ T cells from PBMCs. This rearrangement joins TRBV7-9 to TRBJ2-3, with 15 bases that match TRBD2. This TCR came from a man aged 18 to 30 in good health. Some clones in this sample may be carry-over from other donors' samples. CDR3: CASRGTSGRFTDTQYF. The CDR3 DNA sequence: TGTGCCAGCAGAGGGACTAGCGGGAGGTTCACAGATACGCAGTATTTT.